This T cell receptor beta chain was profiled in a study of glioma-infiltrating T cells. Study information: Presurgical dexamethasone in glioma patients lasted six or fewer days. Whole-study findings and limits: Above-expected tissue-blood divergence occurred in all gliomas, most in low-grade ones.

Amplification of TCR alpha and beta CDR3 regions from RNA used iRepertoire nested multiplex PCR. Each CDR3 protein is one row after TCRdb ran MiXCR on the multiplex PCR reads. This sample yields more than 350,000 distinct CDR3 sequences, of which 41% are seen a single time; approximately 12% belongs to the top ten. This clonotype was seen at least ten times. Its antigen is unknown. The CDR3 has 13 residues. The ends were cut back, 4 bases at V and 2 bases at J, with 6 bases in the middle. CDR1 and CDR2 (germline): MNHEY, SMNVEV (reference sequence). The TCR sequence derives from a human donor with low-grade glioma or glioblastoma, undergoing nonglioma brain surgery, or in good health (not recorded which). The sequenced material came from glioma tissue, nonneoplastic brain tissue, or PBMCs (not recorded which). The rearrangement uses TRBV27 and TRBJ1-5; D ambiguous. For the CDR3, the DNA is TGTGCCAGCAGTTGGGCTGGCAATCAGCCCCAGCATTTT. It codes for CASSWAGNQPQHF.